This record concerns one T cell receptor beta chain sequence. Its antigen is currently unknown. Other DNA sequences in the same sample also yield this CDR3. Assay used: immunoSEQ multiplex PCR; TCRdb lists only in-frame clones, some missing. The table lists some 2,100,000 clones, around 95% of them singletons. This sample is drawn from a study of shared clonotypes between healthy human individuals. The study's findings and limits: Estimated clonotype richness was generally higher in naive than memory subsets.

The receptor's source is a man aged 18 to 30 in good health. Sequenced material: naive CD4+ T cells sorted from blood. As for subset: CD45RA+ positively selected.

The CDR3 sequence is CASRVGETQYF. The CDR3 DNA follows: TGTGCCAGCAGAGTTGGGGAGACCCAGTACTTC. V usage is TRBV2 and J usage is TRBJ2-5; D is unresolved. Germline CDR1 is SNHLY and CDR2 is FYNNEI. CDR3 length equals 11 residues. Trimming pared 6 bases from V and 5 bases from J, leaving 7 bases between.